Each of the 22 T cell receptor beta chains below was sequenced from the same sample in a study of T cell repertoires in cytomegalovirus infection. A single record per CDR3 protein comes from TCRdb applying MiXCR to the reads. This sample yields roughly 150,000 distinct CDR3 sequences, of which 20% to 30% are seen a single time; approximately 9.9% belongs to the top ten. The sample comprised PBMCs. Source of these receptors: a human donor in good health (CMV status not recorded). Some clones in this sample may be carry-over from other donors' samples.

V is TRBV9 and J is TRBJ2-3; 10 bases agree with TRBD1. This CDR3 contains 15 residues. V gave up 7 bases and J gave up 3 bases; unmatched junction bases: 8. Germline CDR1 and CDR2: SGDLS and YYNGEE. CDR3 residues: CASRETGGETDTQYF. The CDR3 region has the DNA TGTGCCAGCCGCGAGACAGGGGGCGAGACAGATACGCAGTATTTT.

V is TRBV12-3 or TRBV12-4 and J is TRBJ1-2, with TRBD1 identical over 7 bases. The ends lost 5 bases at V and 4 bases at J; junction bases unmatched: 10. The CDR3 is 15 residues long. CDR3 sequence: CASSAGTAFSYGYTF. CDR3 nucleotide sequence: TGTGCCAGCAGTGCCGGGACAGCTTTCAGCTATGGCTACACCTTC.

The V call is TRBV20-1, the J call TRBJ1-5; D is possibly TRBD1 (5 bases). V lost 3 bases and J 1 base, leaving 16 bases between the germline ends. Germline CDR1 is DFQATT and CDR2 is SNEGSKA (reference sequence). This CDR3 contains 16 residues. The CDR3 reads CSARKGPTLSNQPQHF. DNA of the CDR3: TGCAGTGCTAGGAAGGGGCCCACCCTGAGCAATCAGCCCCAGCATTTT.

A few counts support this clonotype. V gene TRBV7-2 combines with J gene TRBJ2-3; D assignment may be TRBD1 or TRBD2 (6 bases each). Germline V gene data show CDR1 as SGHTA and CDR2 as FQGNSA. This CDR3 comprises 19 residues. Trimming left V 1 base short and J 2 bases short, with 22 bases between. DNA for the CDR3: TGTGCCAGCAGCTTAGAGCTGATCCGGGTGGGGGGCCACACAGATACGCAGTATTTT. The encoded protein is CASSLELIRVGGHTDTQYF.

In this sample, this clonotype turned up a few times. The rearrangement joins TRBV24-1 to TRBJ2-7; D unclear. Per germline, CDR1 KGHDR and CDR2 SFDVKD. Deletions cut 3 bases from V and 0 bases from J, with 8 bases between. The CDR3 runs to 14 residues. CDR3 loop: CATSDGVTSYEQYF. CDR3 nucleotide sequence: TGTGCCACCAGTGATGGGGTAACCTCCTACGAGCAGTACTTC.

V usage is TRBV6-1 and J usage is TRBJ2-5, with D hard to call. V was clipped by 2 bases and J by 5 bases, with 9 bases between them. Germline assignment: CDR1 MNHNS and CDR2 SASEGT. The CDR3 extends over 13 amino acids. The CDR3 protein is CASSEIPSETQYF. The CDR3 DNA reads as TGTGCCAGCAGTGAAATACCCTCGGAGACCCAGTACTTC.

At least ten counts were recorded for this clonotype. The J gene is TRBJ1-6, the V gene TRBV7-2; 12 nucleotides line up with TRBD1. The V segment lost 1 base and the J segment 9 bases; nucleotides outside the gene matches: 7. The CDR3 sequence is 17 residues long. Germline CDR1 and CDR2: SGHTA and FQGNSA. CDR3 coding DNA: TGTGCCAGCAGCTTAGTTGGGACAGGGGGCGACAGTTCACCCCTCCACTTT. Encoded protein: CASSLVGTGGDSSPLHF.

V gene TRBV5-6 combines with J gene TRBJ2-2; a weak D match, TRBD2 (6 bases). CDR1 and CDR2 (germline): SGHDT, YYEEEE. The CDR3 extends over 18 amino acids. V lost 3 bases, J lost 1 base, and 19 bases lay in between. CDR3 DNA: TGTGCCAGCAGCTCCTACTCTCTAGCGTCTATGAACACCGGGGAGCTGTTTTTT. This gives the protein CASSSYSLASMNTGELFF.

This clonotype was seen at least ten times. This rearrangement joins TRBV7-2 to TRBJ2-2; 9 bases line up with TRBD2. Germline V CDR1 and CDR2: SGHTA, FQGNSA. The CDR3 is made up of 16 amino acids. V dropped 2 bases and J dropped 0; count of bases not matched to a gene: 1. CDR3 protein: CASSLLAGANTGELFF. The CDR3 DNA reads as TGTGCCAGCAGCTTATTAGCGGGGGCGAACACCGGGGAGCTGTTTTTT.

Comments on this clonotype: The conserved closing phenylalanine or tryptophan is absent in this CDR3, likely reflecting a read error. The gene calls are TRBV20-1 and TRBJ2-4; 11 nucleotides match TRBD2. The CDR3 has 15 amino acids. V dropped 3 bases and J dropped 8; count of bases not matched to a gene: 9. The V gene's germline CDR1 is DFQATT and CDR2 SNEGSKA (reference sequence). CDR3 protein: CSARTFSGRADIQYS. The DNA of the CDR3 is TGCAGTGCTAGGACTTTTAGCGGGAGGGCCGACATTCAGTACTCC.

V and J are TRBV6-2 or TRBV6-3 and TRBJ2-1; TRBD2 matches 9 bases. CDR1 is MNHEY, CDR2 SVGEGT, per germline. The CDR3 consists of 15 residues. The junction had 12 bases not matched to a gene; V was cut back by 8 bases and J by 7 bases. CDR3 protein: CASLTQAGGPNEQFF. The CDR3 DNA reads TGTGCCAGCCTGACCCAGGCGGGAGGGCCAAATGAGCAGTTCTTC.

At least ten counts were recorded for this clonotype. The J gene is TRBJ2-1, the V gene TRBV28; D gene ambiguous. The CDR3 is 13 amino acids. V was shortened by 2 bases and J by 9 bases, with 11 bases between the two germline ends. Germline assignment: CDR1 MDHEN and CDR2 SYDVKM. The DNA of the CDR3 is TGTGCCAGCAGTTTAACTGGGGTGGGTGAGCAGTTCTTC. It encodes CASSLTGVGEQFF.

The rearrangement uses TRBV28 and TRBJ1-2; the match to TRBD1 covers 8 bases. Germline V CDR1 and CDR2: MDHEN, SYDVKM. The CDR3 extends over 14 amino acids. V lost 4 bases to trimming and J lost 2 bases; unmatched junction nucleotides: 3. The CDR3 region is CASSSRTGNYGYTF. CDR3 DNA: TGTGCCAGCAGTTCTAGGACAGGGAACTATGGCTACACCTTC.

This clonotype was recorded once. The rearrangement uses TRBV20-1 and TRBJ2-3; TRBD2 agrees at 8 bases. V shed 0 bases, J shed 6 bases, and the junction held 8 bases outside the gene matches. Germline CDR1 DFQATT, CDR2 SNEGSKA (reference sequence). CDR3 length: 15 amino acids. As DNA, the CDR3 is TGCAGTGCTAGAGATCGGGGGGGCGTTGTCGATACGCAGTATTTT. It is translated as CSARDRGGVVDTQYF.

V is TRBV6-5 and J is TRBJ2-2, with 9 bases matching TRBD2. V was clipped by 4 bases and J by 4 bases; unmatched bases: 7. This CDR3 comprises 16 residues. CDR1 is MNHEY, CDR2 SVGAGI, per germline. The CDR3: CASSSRSGGGTGELFF. CDR3 nucleotide sequence: TGTGCCAGCAGTTCCCGTAGCGGGGGCGGCACCGGGGAGCTGTTTTTT.

This clonotype was observed many times. The rearrangement joins TRBV7-8 to TRBJ2-7; 12 bases are a match to TRBD1. Unmatched junction bases numbered 6, after V lost 5 bases and J lost 4 bases. Germline-derived CDR1 and CDR2 are SGHVS and FQNEAQ. This CDR3 contains 15 residues. The CDR3 DNA follows: TGTGCCAGCAGCCCCCCGGGACAGGGGGCTTACGAGCAGTACTTC. Translated: CASSPPGQGAYEQYF.

This clonotype appeared a few times. The V and J genes are TRBV20-1 and TRBJ2-2; 8 bases agree with TRBD1. Germline V lookup: CDR1 DFQATT, CDR2 SNEGSKA (reference sequence). The CDR3 has 14 amino acids. With 6 bases clipped from V and 4 bases from J, the junction kept 7 bases outside the gene matches. The CDR3 region has the DNA TGCAGTGCAAGGACAGGGAGGCGCACCGGGGAGCTGTTTTTT. It encodes CSARTGRRTGELFF.

The table lists this clonotype with many counts. V is TRBV11-2 and J is TRBJ2-3; D is ambiguous. The germline V gene has CDR1 SGHAT and CDR2 FQNNGV. CDR3 length equals 14 residues. Trimming stripped 5 bases from V and 1 base from J, with 10 bases between. Written as DNA, the CDR3 is TGTGCCAGCAGCATTCCTGGGCGCACAGATACGCAGTATTTT. Protein sequence: CASSIPGRTDTQYF.

The table lists this clonotype with a few counts. This chain connects TRBV28 to TRBJ1-5, with unresolved D. Per germline, CDR1 MDHEN and CDR2 SYDVKM. The CDR3 has 15 amino acids. Trimming left V 3 bases short and J 0 bases short, with 9 bases between. The CDR3 coding sequence is TGTGCCAGCAGTTTTTGGCCGGTTAGCAATCAGCCCCAGCATTTT. It encodes CASSFWPVSNQPQHF.

Only a few counts were recorded for this clonotype. The genes are TRBV6-6 and TRBJ1-2, with D possibly TRBD1 on 5 matching bases. Trimming left V 7 bases short and J 1 base short, with 10 bases between. Germline assignment: CDR1 MNHNY and CDR2 SVGAGI (reference sequence). The CDR3 runs 13 residues. The CDR3 region has the DNA TGTGCCAGCACGGGGCAGCTTAACTATGGCTACACCTTC. Translated: CASTGQLNYGYTF.

This clonotype was counted a few times. This rearrangement joins TRBV5-1 to TRBJ1-1, with no clear D. The CDR3 covers 15 residues. The ends were cut back, 0 bases at V and 1 base at J, with 10 bases in the middle. The germline CDR1 and CDR2 sequences are SGHRS and YFSETQ. This chain's CDR3 is CASSLGLNPNTEAFF. The CDR3, as DNA: TGCGCCAGCAGCTTGGGCTTGAATCCGAACACTGAAGCTTTCTTT. The full variable domain, with the rest looked up from reference TRBV5-1 and TRBJ1-1, is KAGVTQTPRYLIKTRGQQVTLSCSPISGHRSVSWYQQTPGQGLQFLFEYFSETQRNKGNFPGRFSGRQFSNSRSEMNVSTLELGDSALYLCASSLGLNPNTEAFFGQGTRLTVV.

This chain uses TRBV28 with TRBJ1-2, with D possibly being TRBD1 (5 bases). This CDR3 spans 15 amino acids. Trimming cost V 8 bases and J 4 bases, with 20 bases left between them. Germline loops: CDR1 MDHEN, CDR2 SYDVKM. Here the CDR3 DNA reads TGTGCCAGCGGTAACCCGTCAGGGTTCCCCTATGGCTACACCTTC. As protein: CASGNPSGFPYGYTF.